This T cell receptor beta chain was sequenced in a study of blood T cell repertoires in COVID-19. Study-level information: Nucleic acid was either cDNA or gDNA, and it came from T cells, B-cell-depleted T cells, or PBMCs.

Germline-derived CDR1 and CDR2 are ENHRY and SYGVKD. The V segment lost 0 bases and the J segment 7 bases; nucleotides outside the gene matches: 10. This CDR3 spans 16 amino acids. Recruitment covered over 20 US areas and drew participants whose ages spanned roughly 18 to 100 years. Donors of Cohort 3 who recovered were those that had two negative PCRs, clearance, or symptom resolution. In the source study's methods: Reference gene primer amplification yielded estimated nucleated cell counts. TCRdb's table, derived via immunoSEQ multiplex PCR, lists solely in-frame clones and lacks some. V and J calls and clone size are as listed in that table; D and trimming were resolved from the DNA. The repertoire holds a few hundred thousand clones, about 90% seen once, with just under 3% in the top ten.

What was sequenced was PBMCs or T cells enriched from blood (not recorded which). The V and J genes are TRBV10-3 and TRBJ2-5, with 8 bases that match TRBD1. The TCR was taken from a woman in her thirties who had recovered from COVID-19. Written as DNA, the CDR3 is TGTGCCATCAGTGAGTCGGGGCAGGGGGCTGGGAGGACCCAGTACTTC. It specifies CAISESGQGAGRTQYF.